This T cell receptor (beta chain) was retrieved from a study of shared clonotypes between healthy human individuals (dated by TCRdb to the early 2020s). Looking at the study overall: Two women and a few men aged 18 to 49 years were included in the cohort. To estimate repertoire size and how much clonotype sharing occurs between individuals, the study deeply sequenced the blood TCR repertoires of five or six healthy adults. To increase sequencing depth and limit assay-specific biases, different laboratories used diverse techniques to prepare libraries and sequence TCR repertoires. Between about 0.9 and 10 billion PBMCs per donor were obtained by leukapheresis. General conclusions and limits of the study: Sampling was restricted to blood, and TCR repertoires in tissue are likely to differ from TCR repertoires in blood. Because the study included only a small number of donors, the genetic and exposure-history diversity represented was limited. Pairwise subsampling led to the expectation that sequencing depth would affect the degree of clonotype sharing among donors.

Healthy HIV-negative adults with no recently reported acute infections or vaccinations were included as donors. Every donor was a Caucasian adult living in Nashville, Tennessee, USA. For unsorted samples, roughly 90 million PBMCs were counted, and genomic DNA was extracted using the QIAamp DNA Blood Mini kit. After blood collection by leukapheresis, PBMCs were isolated using Ficoll-Histopaque density gradient centrifugation and then cryopreserved in the vapor phase of liquid nitrogen. The CDR3 goes from the cysteine to the phenylalanine over 13 residues. The CDR3 DNA has 39 bases and is translated from base 1. CDR1 and CDR2 (MRHNA, SNTAGT) derive from the germline V gene. V and J lose 2 bases and 0 bases, and a span of 3 bases separates them. Using the deep immunoSEQ assay, multiplex PCR amplified TCR CDR3 regions from genomic DNA. For each cell subset, the extracted genomic DNA was distributed evenly across all wells of several immunoSEQ 96-well plates, and each plate served as one replicate. For unsorted PBMC, roughly 330 ng of genomic DNA, equivalent to around 30,000 T cell genomes, went into each replicate PCR. Ten immunoSEQ deep assay plates were used to sequence the unsorted PBMC genomic DNA. Purified libraries were measured with a Qubit 3.0 fluorometer, size-checked on a Bioanalyzer 2100, and measured again with the KAPA Library Quantification kit. Every immunoSEQ 96-well plate was sequenced on a separate single-read 150-cycle Illumina NextSeq 550 flow cell. Per the source publication's procedure: Because the immunoSEQ output held only junctional sequences and lacked quality scores, the filtering could not match the filtering applied to full-length reads. To assign V/J genes and CDR3, sequences were annotated against IMGT germline references using PyIR, a Python wrapper for IgBLAST v1.9. Reads were filtered out if the reads had weak V/J assignments (E-value above 1e-6), no CDR3, stop codons, out-of-frame junctions, or ambiguous translated residues. V3J clonotypes were defined as sequences sharing an identical inferred V gene, J gene, and CDR3 amino acid sequence. To compute the percentage overlap between repertoires, the number of shared unique clonotypes was divided by the size of the smaller repertoire. Repertoire richness was assessed with RTK rarefaction, the Chao1 estimator, and Recon v2.1 estimates of unobserved clonotypes. Here the immuneACCESS table is served through TCRdb, limited to in-frame sequences with V and J called. Missing clones are a known gap in these copies; in checked studies unresolved V genes cover under half, and the rest lacks a known reason. The D gene and trimming were derived from the DNA, and the V and J assignments and clone size from that table. This sample gives 400,000 to 500,000 clones in total; 79% of them show up just once. The top ten clonotypes cover 10% to 15% of the sample.

As regards this clone: The target of this receptor is not known. The record has no base qualities; no much larger clone is one base away.

Sequenced material: PBMCs. This sequence was found in a woman between 35 and 50 years old in good health. Some clones in this sample may be carry-over from other donors' samples. Rearrangement joined TRBV6-4 to TRBJ2-3, with the D gene call left open. In nucleotides, the sequence is TGTGCCAGCAGTGACGATAGCACAGATACGCAGTATTTT. This codes for CASSDDSTDTQYF.